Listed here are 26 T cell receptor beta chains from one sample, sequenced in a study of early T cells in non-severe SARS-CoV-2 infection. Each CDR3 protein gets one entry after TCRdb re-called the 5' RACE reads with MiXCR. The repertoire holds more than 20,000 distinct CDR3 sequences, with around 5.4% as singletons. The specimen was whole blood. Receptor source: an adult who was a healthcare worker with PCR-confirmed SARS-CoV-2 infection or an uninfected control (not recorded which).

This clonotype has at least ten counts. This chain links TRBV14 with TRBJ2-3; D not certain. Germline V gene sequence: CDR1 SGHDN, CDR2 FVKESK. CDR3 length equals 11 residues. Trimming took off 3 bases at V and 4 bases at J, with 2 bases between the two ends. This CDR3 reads CASSHSDTQYF. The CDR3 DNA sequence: TGTGCCAGCAGCCACTCAGATACGCAGTATTTT. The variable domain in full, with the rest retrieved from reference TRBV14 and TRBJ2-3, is EAGVTQFPSHSVIEKGQTVTLRCDPISGHDNLYWYRRVMGKEIKFLLHFVKESKQDESGMPNNRFLAERTGGTYSTLKVQPAELEDSGVYFCASSHSDTQYFGPGTRLTVL.

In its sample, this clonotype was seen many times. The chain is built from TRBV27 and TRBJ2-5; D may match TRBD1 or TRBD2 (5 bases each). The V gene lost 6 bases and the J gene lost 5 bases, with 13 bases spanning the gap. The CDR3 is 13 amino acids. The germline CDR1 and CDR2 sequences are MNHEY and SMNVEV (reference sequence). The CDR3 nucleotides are TGTGCCAGCAGAAAAATTGAGGGGGAGACCCAGTACTTC. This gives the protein CASRKIEGETQYF.

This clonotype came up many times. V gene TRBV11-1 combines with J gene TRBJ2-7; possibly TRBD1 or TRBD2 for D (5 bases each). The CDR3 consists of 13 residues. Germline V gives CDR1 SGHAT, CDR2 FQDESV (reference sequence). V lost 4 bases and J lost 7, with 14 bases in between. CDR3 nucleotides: TGTGCCAGCAGCTCTCCGGGACCGGGGGAGCAGTACTTC. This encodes CASSSPGPGEQYF.

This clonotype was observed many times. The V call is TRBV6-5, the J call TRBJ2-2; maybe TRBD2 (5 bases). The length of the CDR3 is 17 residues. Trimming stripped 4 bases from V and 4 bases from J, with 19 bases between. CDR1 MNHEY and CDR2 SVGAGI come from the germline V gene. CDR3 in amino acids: CASSSRLTGIITGELFF. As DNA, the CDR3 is TGTGCCAGCAGTTCCCGTTTGACGGGGATTATCACCGGGGAGCTGTTTTTT.

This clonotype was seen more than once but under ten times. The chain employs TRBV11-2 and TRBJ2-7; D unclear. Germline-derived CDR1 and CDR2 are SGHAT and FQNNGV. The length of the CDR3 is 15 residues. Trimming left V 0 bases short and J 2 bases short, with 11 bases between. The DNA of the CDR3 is TGTGCCAGCAGCTTAGATCTGTCGAACACCTACGAGCAGTACTTC. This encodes CASSLDLSNTYEQYF.

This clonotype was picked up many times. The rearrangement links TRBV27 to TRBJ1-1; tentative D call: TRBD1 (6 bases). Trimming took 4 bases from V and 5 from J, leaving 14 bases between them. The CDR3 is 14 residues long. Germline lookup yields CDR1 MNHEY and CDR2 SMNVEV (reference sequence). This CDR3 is CASSSRGGGTEAFF. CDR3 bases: TGTGCCAGCAGTTCCAGGGGAGGGGGGACTGAAGCTTTCTTT.

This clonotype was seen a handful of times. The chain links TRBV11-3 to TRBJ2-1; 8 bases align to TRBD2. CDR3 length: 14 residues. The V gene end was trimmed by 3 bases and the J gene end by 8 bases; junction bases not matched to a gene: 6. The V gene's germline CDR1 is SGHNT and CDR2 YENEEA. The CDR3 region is CASSFGGAKDEQFF. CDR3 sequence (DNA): TGTGCCAGCAGCTTCGGGGGGGCCAAGGATGAGCAGTTCTTC.

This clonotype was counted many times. CDR3 residues: CASSLAELTDTQYF. The DNA of the CDR3 is TGTGCCAGCAGCTTAGCGGAACTCACAGATACGCAGTATTTT. The rearrangement uses TRBV7-8 and TRBJ2-3, with D hard to call. This CDR3 is 14 amino acids long. Germline CDR1 and CDR2: SGHVS and FQNEAQ. V was shortened by 0 bases and J by 2 bases, with 6 bases between the two germline ends.

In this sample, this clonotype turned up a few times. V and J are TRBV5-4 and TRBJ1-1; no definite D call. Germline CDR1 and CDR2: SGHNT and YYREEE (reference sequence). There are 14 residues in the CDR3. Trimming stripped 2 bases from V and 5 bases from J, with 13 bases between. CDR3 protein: CASSFGHPGTEAFF. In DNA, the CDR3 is TGTGCCAGCAGCTTTGGGCATCCCGGGACTGAAGCTTTCTTT.

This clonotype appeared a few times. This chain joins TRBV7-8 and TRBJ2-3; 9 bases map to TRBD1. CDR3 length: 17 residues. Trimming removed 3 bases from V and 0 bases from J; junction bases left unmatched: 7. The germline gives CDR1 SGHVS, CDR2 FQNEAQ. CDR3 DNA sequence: TGTGCCAGCAGCTTGCGGAACAGGGGGCTGAGCACAGATACGCAGTATTTT. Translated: CASSLRNRGLSTDTQYF.

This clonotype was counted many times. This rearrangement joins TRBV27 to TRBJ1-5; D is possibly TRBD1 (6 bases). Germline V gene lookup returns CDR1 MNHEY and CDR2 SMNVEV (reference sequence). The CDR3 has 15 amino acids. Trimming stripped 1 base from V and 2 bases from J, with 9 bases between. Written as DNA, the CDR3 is TGTGCCAGCAGTTTATACAGGGATGGCAATCAGCCCCAGCATTTT. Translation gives CASSLYRDGNQPQHF.

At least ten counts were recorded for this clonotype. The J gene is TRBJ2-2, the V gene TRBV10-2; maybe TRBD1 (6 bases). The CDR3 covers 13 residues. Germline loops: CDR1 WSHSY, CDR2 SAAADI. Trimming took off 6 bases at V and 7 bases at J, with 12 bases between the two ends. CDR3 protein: CASRRDKIGELFF. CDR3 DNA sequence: TGCGCCAGCAGAAGGGACAAAATCGGGGAGCTGTTTTTT.

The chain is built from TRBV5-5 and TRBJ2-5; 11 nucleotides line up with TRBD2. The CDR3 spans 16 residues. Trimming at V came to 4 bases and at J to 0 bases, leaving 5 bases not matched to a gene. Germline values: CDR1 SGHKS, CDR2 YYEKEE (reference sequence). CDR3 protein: CASSTRLAGYQETQYF. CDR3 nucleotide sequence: TGTGCCAGCAGCACCCGACTAGCGGGGTACCAAGAGACCCAGTACTTC.

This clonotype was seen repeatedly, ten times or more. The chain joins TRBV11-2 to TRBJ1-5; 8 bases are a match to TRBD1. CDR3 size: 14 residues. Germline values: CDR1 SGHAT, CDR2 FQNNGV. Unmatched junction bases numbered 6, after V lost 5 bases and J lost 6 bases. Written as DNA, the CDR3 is TGTGCCAGCAGCATTGACAGGGGAAGTCAGCCCCAGCATTTT. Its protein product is CASSIDRGSQPQHF.

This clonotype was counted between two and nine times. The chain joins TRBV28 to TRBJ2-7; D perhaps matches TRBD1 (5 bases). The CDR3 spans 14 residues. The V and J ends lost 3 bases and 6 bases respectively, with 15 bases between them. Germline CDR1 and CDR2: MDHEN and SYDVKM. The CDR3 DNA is TGTGCCAGCAGTTTTCAGGGTGCGGTAGGCGAGCAGTACTTC. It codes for CASSFQGAVGEQYF.

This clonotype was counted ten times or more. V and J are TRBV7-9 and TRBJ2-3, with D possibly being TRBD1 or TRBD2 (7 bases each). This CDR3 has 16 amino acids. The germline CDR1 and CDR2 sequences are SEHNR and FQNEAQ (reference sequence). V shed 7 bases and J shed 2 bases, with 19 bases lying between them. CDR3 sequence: CASIAGGTAVTDTQYF. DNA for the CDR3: TGTGCCAGCATCGCCGGGGGGACAGCTGTCACAGATACGCAGTATTTT.

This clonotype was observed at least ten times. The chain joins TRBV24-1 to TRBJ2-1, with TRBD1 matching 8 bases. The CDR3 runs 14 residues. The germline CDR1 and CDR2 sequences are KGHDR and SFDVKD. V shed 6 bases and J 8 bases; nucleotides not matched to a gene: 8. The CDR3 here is CATSLQGAGHEQFF. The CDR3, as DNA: TGTGCCACCAGTTTGCAGGGGGCGGGCCATGAGCAGTTCTTC.

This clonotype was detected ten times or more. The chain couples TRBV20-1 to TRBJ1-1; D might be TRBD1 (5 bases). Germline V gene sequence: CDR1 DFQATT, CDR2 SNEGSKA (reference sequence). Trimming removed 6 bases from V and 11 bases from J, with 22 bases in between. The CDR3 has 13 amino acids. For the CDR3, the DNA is TGCAGTGCCCAACATACCCGGGGGGATACGGCTTTCTTT. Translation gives CSAQHTRGDTAFF.

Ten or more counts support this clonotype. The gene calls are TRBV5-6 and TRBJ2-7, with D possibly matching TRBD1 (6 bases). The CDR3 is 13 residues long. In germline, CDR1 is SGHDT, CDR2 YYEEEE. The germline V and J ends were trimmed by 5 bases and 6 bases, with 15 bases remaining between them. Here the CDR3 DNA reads TGTGCCAGCAGTTGGGGACATTCCCCCGAGCAGTACTTC. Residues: CASSWGHSPEQYF.

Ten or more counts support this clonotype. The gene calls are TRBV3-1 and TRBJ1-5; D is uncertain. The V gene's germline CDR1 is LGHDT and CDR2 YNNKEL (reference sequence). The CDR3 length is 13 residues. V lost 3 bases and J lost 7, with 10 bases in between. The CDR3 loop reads CASSHGPRQPQHF. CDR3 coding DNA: TGTGCCAGCAGCCATGGGCCGCGGCAGCCCCAGCATTTT. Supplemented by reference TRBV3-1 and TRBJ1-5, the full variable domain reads DTAVSQTPKYLVTQMGNDKSIKCEQNLGHDTMYWYKQDSKKFLKIMFSYNNKELIINETVPNRFSPKSPDKAHLNLHINSLELGDSAVYFCASSHGPRQPQHFGDGTRLSIL.

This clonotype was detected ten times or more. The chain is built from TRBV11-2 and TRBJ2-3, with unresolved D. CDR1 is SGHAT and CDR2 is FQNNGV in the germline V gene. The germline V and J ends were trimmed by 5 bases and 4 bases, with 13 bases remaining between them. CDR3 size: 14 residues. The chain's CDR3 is CASSPTGRADTQYF. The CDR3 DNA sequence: TGTGCCAGCAGCCCTACGGGCAGAGCAGATACGCAGTATTTT.

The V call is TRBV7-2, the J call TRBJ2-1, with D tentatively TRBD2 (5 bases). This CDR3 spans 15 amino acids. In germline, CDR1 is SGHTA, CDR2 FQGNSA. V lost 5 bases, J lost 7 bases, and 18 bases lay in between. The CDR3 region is CASSAPGMGRNEQFF. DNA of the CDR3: TGTGCCAGCAGCGCCCCGGGGATGGGTCGAAATGAGCAGTTCTTC.

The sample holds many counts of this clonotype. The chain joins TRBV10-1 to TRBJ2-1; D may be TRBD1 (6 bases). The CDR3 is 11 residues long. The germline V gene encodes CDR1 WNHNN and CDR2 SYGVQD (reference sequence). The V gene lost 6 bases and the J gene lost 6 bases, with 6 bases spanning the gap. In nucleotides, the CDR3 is TGCGCCAGCAGCAGGGGCAATGAGCAGTTCTTC. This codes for CASSRGNEQFF.

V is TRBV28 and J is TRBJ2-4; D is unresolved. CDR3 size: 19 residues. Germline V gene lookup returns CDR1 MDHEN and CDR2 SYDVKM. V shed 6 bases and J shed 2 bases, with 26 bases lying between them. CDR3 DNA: TGTGCCAGCAGCCCTTTGATGTTGGTGGGCCCCTCGACCAAAAACATTCAGTACTTC. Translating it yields CASSPLMLVGPSTKNIQYF.

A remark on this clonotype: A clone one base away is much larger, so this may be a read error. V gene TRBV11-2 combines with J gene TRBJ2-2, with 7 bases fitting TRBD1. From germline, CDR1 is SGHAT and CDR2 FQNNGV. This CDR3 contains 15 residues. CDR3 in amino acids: CTSSQGQWNTGELFF. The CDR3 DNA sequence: TGTACCAGCAGCCAGGGACAGTGGAACACCGGGGAGCTGTTTTTT. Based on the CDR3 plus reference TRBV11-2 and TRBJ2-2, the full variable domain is EAGVAQSPRYKIIEKRQSVAFWCNPISGHATLYWYQQILGQGPKLLIQFQNNGVVDDSQLPKDRFSAERLKGVDSTLKIQPAKLEDSAVYLCTSSQGQWNTGELFFGEGSRLTVL.

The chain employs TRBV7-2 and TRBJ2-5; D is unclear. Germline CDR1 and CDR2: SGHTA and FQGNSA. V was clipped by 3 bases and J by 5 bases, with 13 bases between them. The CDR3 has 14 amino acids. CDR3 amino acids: CASSFSPALETQYF. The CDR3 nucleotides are TGTGCCAGCAGCTTCTCCCCCGCTTTGGAGACCCAGTACTTC.